The 22 T cell receptor beta chains in this list originate from one sample, sequenced in a study of blood T cell repertoires in COVID-19. Sequencing used immunoSEQ multiplex PCR; TCRdb keeps in-frame clones, though not all of them. The sample contains more than 200,000 clones, roughly 86% of which appear only once. The sample taken for sequencing was peripheral blood. These receptors were collected from a woman aged 55-69 years with COVID-19, enrolled during active disease.

This clone showed up just once. The chain couples TRBV19 to TRBJ1-2; D might be TRBD1 (6 bases). V shed 7 bases and J shed 4 bases, with 16 bases lying between them. CDR3 length: 14 residues. Germline CDR1 LNHDA, CDR2 SQIVND (reference sequence). CDR3 DNA sequence: TGTGCCAGTACTGCCGGACAGATTCTCTATGGCTACACCTTC. This encodes CASTAGQILYGYTF.

Comments on this clone: Other DNA sequences in the sample encode the same CDR3. The V and J genes are TRBV6-2 or TRBV6-3 and TRBJ2-4; the D gene is possibly TRBD2 (6 bases). The CDR3 contains 15 residues. The V and J ends lost 5 bases and 5 bases respectively, with 16 bases between them. The germline CDR1 and CDR2 sequences are MNHEY and SVGEGT. In DNA, the CDR3 is TGTGCCAGCAGTCTCCACCGGACGGGGGAAAACATTCAGTACTTC. Translation gives CASSLHRTGENIQYF.

The chain couples TRBV10-1 to TRBJ2-1; TRBD2 agrees at 7 bases. The length of the CDR3 is 13 residues. Trimming took 6 bases from V and 7 from J; bases not matched to a gene: 6. Germline-derived CDR1 and CDR2 are WNHNN and SYGVQD (reference sequence). CDR3 in amino acids: CASSRTRDNEQFF. CDR3 in DNA: TGCGCCAGCAGCCGGACTAGGGATAATGAGCAGTTCTTC.

This chain uses TRBV27 with TRBJ2-3; possible D gene TRBD2, 6 bases. There are 14 residues in the CDR3. Looked up from germline, CDR1 is MNHEY and CDR2 is SMNVEV (reference sequence). V lost 4 bases to trimming and J lost 9 bases, with 17 bases between them. The CDR3 sequence: CASSSSTAGRTQYF. Here the CDR3 DNA reads TGTGCCAGCAGTTCCTCAACTGCGGGGAGGACGCAGTATTTT.

This rearrangement joins TRBV28 to TRBJ1-2, with 11 bases that match TRBD1. The CDR3 sequence is 15 residues long. V shed 5 bases, J shed 4 bases, and the junction held 6 bases outside the gene matches. CDR1 is MDHEN, CDR2 SYDVKM, per germline. In DNA form, the CDR3 reads TGTGCCAGCAGTCGAGGGACAGGGGGTCTCTATGGCTACACCTTC. It yields the protein CASSRGTGGLYGYTF.

Remarks on this clone: Other DNA sequences in the sample encode the same CDR3. The chain carries TRBV18 and TRBJ1-5; maybe TRBD1 (5 bases). CDR1 is KGHSH, CDR2 LQKENI, per germline. The CDR3 loop spans 13 amino acids. V was shortened by 3 bases and J by 4 bases, with 7 bases between the two germline ends. CDR3 bases: TGTGCCAGCTCACCCGACAGAAATCAGCCCCAGCATTTT. Translated: CASSPDRNQPQHF.

The rearrangement links TRBV3-1 (or the pseudogene TRBV3-2) to TRBJ2-7; TRBD1 matches 8 bases. CDR3 length equals 14 residues. Germline V gene lookup returns CDR1 LGHDT and CDR2 YNNKEL (reference sequence). Trimming took 3 bases from V and 7 from J; bases not matched to a gene: 8. CDR3 coding DNA: TGTGCCAGCAGCCAGCCAAGGACAGGGCAGGAGCAGTACTTC. The encoded protein is CASSQPRTGQEQYF.

The chain links TRBV6-5 to TRBJ2-1; TRBD2 matches at 10 bases. The V and J ends lost 4 bases and 9 bases, in that order; junction bases with no gene match: 6. Germline V gene sequence: CDR1 MNHEY, CDR2 SVGAGI. The CDR3 runs to 14 residues. Written as DNA, the CDR3 is TGTGCCAGCAGTTTGAGCGGGAGGGCCGGTGAGCAGTTCTTC. It translates to CASSLSGRAGEQFF.

The rearrangement links TRBV7-3 to TRBJ1-3, with TRBD1 matching 7 bases. Germline V gives CDR1 SGHTA, CDR2 FQGTGA. J gave up 4 bases and V 2 bases, and 11 bases lay outside the gene matches. This CDR3 region has 17 residues. CDR3 sequence: CASSLYPTGEYGNTIYF. CDR3 nucleotides: TGTGCCAGCAGCTTATACCCCACAGGGGAATACGGAAACACCATATATTTT.

This chain links TRBV11-3 with TRBJ2-3; weak D call: TRBD1 (7 bases). CDR1 is SGHNT, CDR2 YENEEA, per germline. V lost 1 base and J lost 2, with 13 bases in between. This CDR3 is built from 16 residues. CDR3 loop: CASSLGGGTVTDTQYF. As DNA, the CDR3 is TGTGCCAGCAGCTTAGGAGGGGGGACAGTCACAGATACGCAGTATTTT.

The V gene is TRBV28, the J gene TRBJ2-3; 14 bases line up with TRBD2. Germline CDR1 MDHEN, CDR2 SYDVKM. The J segment lost 9 bases and the V segment lost 8 bases, leaving 7 bases of the junction unmatched. This CDR3 region has 14 residues. The CDR3 loop is CASLGLAGVATQYF. The DNA of the CDR3 is TGTGCCAGCTTGGGACTAGCGGGAGTAGCCACGCAGTATTTT.

CDR3 sequence (DNA): TGTGCCAGCGGGAGGGGGACAGGGAACAATAATTCACCCCTCCACTTT. Translating gives CASGRGTGNNNSPLHF. V is TRBV9 and J is TRBJ1-6; TRBD1 aligns across 9 bases. The V segment lost 7 bases and the J segment 5 bases; nucleotides outside the gene matches: 10. Germline CDR1 SGDLS, CDR2 YYNGEE. This CDR3 has 16 amino acids.

This clone was counted between two and nine times. The V call is TRBV4-1, the J call TRBJ1-1; 7 bases align to TRBD1. This CDR3 has 15 residues. CDR1 is MGHRA and CDR2 is YSYEKL in the germline V gene. V lost 2 bases, J lost 5 bases, and 8 bases stayed unmatched. CDR3 loop: CASSQHLGGLTEAFF. The CDR3 nucleotides read TGCGCCAGCAGCCAACATTTAGGGGGCTTAACTGAAGCTTTCTTT.

The gene calls are TRBV23-1 and TRBJ2-2; tentative D call: TRBD2 (6 bases). TRBV23-1 is identified as an open reading frame with a role that is uncertain. V dropped 0 bases and J dropped 4 bases, with 15 bases sitting between them. The CDR3 sequence is 17 residues long. CDR3 DNA sequence: TGCGCCAGCAGTCAATCGTTGTGGGGGGTCGGCACCGGGGAGCTGTTTTTT. Encoded protein: CASSQSLWGVGTGELFF.

The CDR3 DNA follows: TGTGCCAGCAGTTTCGGGGGTCCCGGCTACACCTTC. Translated, it gives CASSFGGPGYTF. The V gene is TRBV12-3 or TRBV12-4, the J gene TRBJ1-2, with D possibly being TRBD1 (5 bases). The CDR3 consists of 12 residues. Trimming took 3 bases from V and 8 from J, leaving 10 bases between them.

This clone was counted at least ten times. The chain joins TRBV29-1 to TRBJ2-2; no reliable D call. Germline CDR1 and CDR2: SQVTM and ANQGSEA. This CDR3 comprises 13 residues. With 3 bases removed from V and 2 bases from J, the gap between germline ends came to 7 bases. The chain's CDR3 is CSVDGGNTGELFF. The CDR3, as DNA: TGCAGCGTTGATGGCGGCAACACCGGGGAGCTGTTTTTT.

This chain connects TRBV6-2 or TRBV6-3 to TRBJ2-2; 9 nucleotides align to TRBD2. V was clipped by 0 bases and J by 1 base; unmatched bases: 0. The CDR3 totals 16 residues. CDR1 is MNHEY and CDR2 is SVGEGT in the germline V gene. CDR3 sequence reads: CASSYSTSGNTGELFF. In DNA form, the CDR3 reads TGTGCCAGCAGTTACTCGACTAGCGGGAACACCGGGGAGCTGTTTTTT.

The chain has TRBV6-5 and TRBJ1-5; 8 bases agree with TRBD1. V lost 6 bases and J lost 6; bases outside the gene matches: 7. Germline V gene lookup returns CDR1 MNHEY and CDR2 SVGAGI. The CDR3 consists of 14 residues. CDR3 in DNA: TGTGCCAGCAGCGACCAGGGGGCTGTTCAGCCCCAGCATTTT. Protein sequence: CASSDQGAVQPQHF.

The rearrangement uses TRBV3-1 (or the pseudogene TRBV3-2) and TRBJ1-1, with D possibly TRBD1 on 6 matching bases. This CDR3 comprises 16 residues. Trimming shortened V by 1 base and J by 9 bases, and 21 bases separated the two germline ends. Germline V gene lookup returns CDR1 LGHDT and CDR2 YNNKEL (reference sequence). The CDR3 DNA sequence: TGTGCCAGCAGCCAAGGTGGGGGTTTTGCGACAGGACAAGCTTTCTTT. This sequence encodes CASSQGGGFATGQAFF.

The gene calls are TRBV6-4 and TRBJ2-1; possibly TRBD1 for D (6 bases). V lost 5 bases and J 6 bases, leaving 11 bases between the germline ends. CDR3 length: 13 amino acids. Germline V lookup: CDR1 MRHNA, CDR2 SNTAGT. The CDR3, as DNA: TGTGCCAGCAGTCGGGACATGAGCAATGAGCAGTTCTTC. Protein product: CASSRDMSNEQFF.

This clone was counted once. CDR3 in amino acids: CASSSTSGRNEQFF. The CDR3 DNA is TGTGCCAGCAGCTCCACTAGCGGGAGGAATGAGCAGTTCTTC. The chain combines TRBV7-2 with TRBJ2-1; TRBD2 matches at 12 bases. Germline V gene data show CDR1 as SGHTA and CDR2 as FQGNSA. This CDR3 has 14 residues. After removal of 4 bases from V and 7 bases from J, the junction contained 2 bases not matched to a gene.

The genes are TRBV3-1 (or the pseudogene TRBV3-2) and TRBJ2-7; TRBD2 might be the D (5 bases). The CDR3 sequence is 13 residues long. CDR1 and CDR2 (germline): LGHDT, YNNKEL (reference sequence). V was trimmed by 6 bases and J by 0 bases, leaving 9 bases between them. The CDR3 loop is CASRHTSSYEQYF. CDR3 sequence (DNA): TGTGCCAGCAGACATACTAGCTCCTACGAGCAGTACTTC.